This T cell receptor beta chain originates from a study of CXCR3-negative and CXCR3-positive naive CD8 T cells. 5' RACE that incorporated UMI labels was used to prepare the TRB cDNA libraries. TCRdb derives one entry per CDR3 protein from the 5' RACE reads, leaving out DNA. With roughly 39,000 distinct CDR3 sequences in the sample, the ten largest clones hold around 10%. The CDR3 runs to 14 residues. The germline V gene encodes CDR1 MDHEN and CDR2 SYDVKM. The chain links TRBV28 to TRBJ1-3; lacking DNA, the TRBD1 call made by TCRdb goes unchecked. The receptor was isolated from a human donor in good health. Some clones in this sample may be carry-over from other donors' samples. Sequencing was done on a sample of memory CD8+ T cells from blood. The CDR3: CASTDRESGNTIYF.